This T cell receptor beta chain was sequenced during a study of regulatory T cells in long-lasting Graves disease. Findings and caveats of the study: Relative to newly diagnosed Graves' patients, persistent ones had lower TCR diversity. Study was limited to peripheral blood, excluding thyroid tissue. Gene preferences differed: TRBV28, TRBJ1-2, TRBJ2-5 in persistent cases. The small sample size may have reduced accuracy.

Regarding this clonotype: Its antigen is undetermined.

CDR1 and CDR2 from the germline V gene are SGHNT and YYREEE (reference sequence). J was trimmed by 6 bases and V by 2 bases; bases with no gene match: 11. There are 18 residues in the CDR3. The time point is: persistent/refractory GD, antithyroid drugs over 5 years with positive TRAb. TCR sequences were obtained from RNA taken from PBMCs. HTBI primers from iRepertoire and Arm-PCR of CDR3 regions yielded the TCR beta libraries. TCRdb re-analysed the multiplex PCR reads in MiXCR, keeping a single row per CDR3 protein. The sample shows about 470,000 distinct CDR3 sequences, around 21% of them seen only once.

This sample comprised peripheral blood mononuclear cells (PBMCs), obtained when the disease was refractory, from a patient treated with antithyroid drugs. This clonotype was obtained from a female donor with Graves disease. The chain has TRBV5-4 and TRBJ1-4; 12 positions match TRBD1. Here the CDR3 reads CASSFGTGGAWDDEKLFF. CDR3 bases: TGTGCCAGCAGCTTTGGGACAGGGGGCGCTTGGGATGATGAAAAACTGTTTTTT.